This T cell receptor (beta chain) is from a study of blood T cells in healthy people across ages. This clonotype occurred many times. Each donor gave 9.5 to 10 milliliters of peripheral blood. Together with a sample-barcoded 5' primer, a J-beta primer mix was included in a second PCR lasting about 6 to 12 cycles. Each CDR3 protein is one row after TCRdb ran MiXCR on the 5' RACE reads. The sample has roughly 700,000 distinct CDR3 sequences, 32% seen once. Trimming pared 0 bases from V and 4 bases from J, leaving 12 bases between. The CDR3 runs to 15 residues. CDR1 is MGHRA, CDR2 YSYEKL, per germline. This TCR was sampled from a woman older than 75 in good health. The genes are TRBV4-1 and TRBJ1-2; D is perhaps TRBD1 (6 bases). Source material: blood. DNA for the CDR3: TGCGCCAGCAGCCAAGACCCTACAGGGACCTATGGCTACACCTTC. Translated, it gives CASSQDPTGTYGYTF.